Below, 26 T cell receptor beta chains from the same sample are listed, as sequenced in a study of cytotoxic CD8 clonotypes in ibrutinib-treated CLL. Sequencing was performed with immunoSEQ multiplex PCR; in TCRdb, only in-frame clones are kept and a portion is missing. The sample lists about 40,000 clones, 68% seen once, with roughly 6.9% in the top ten. The specimen was PBMCs, collected at disease progression, from a patient treated with ibrutinib. These receptor sequences come from a human donor with chronic lymphocytic leukemia.

The chain carries TRBV14 and TRBJ2-7; TRBD2 might be the D (5 bases). The germline V gene encodes CDR1 SGHDN and CDR2 FVKESK. The V gene lost 0 bases and the J gene lost 6 bases, with 12 bases spanning the gap. The CDR3 has 14 residues. CDR3 coding DNA: TGTGCCAGCAGCCAAGATTGGGTTAGCGCCGAGCAGTACTTC. Its protein product is CASSQDWVSAEQYF.

This clone was found once. V is TRBV5-1 and J is TRBJ2-1; D perhaps matches TRBD1 (6 bases). CDR1 and CDR2 (germline): SGHRS, YFSETQ. The CDR3 spans 15 residues. V dropped 1 base and J dropped 1 base, with 9 bases sitting between them. The CDR3 sequence is CASSLTGKSYNEQFF. In DNA, the CDR3 is TGCGCCAGCAGCTTGACAGGGAAGTCCTACAATGAGCAGTTCTTC.

The chain employs TRBV5-4 and TRBJ2-7, with a tentative D call TRBD2 (5 bases). Trimming removed 2 bases at V and 3 bases at J, with 9 bases between. Germline values: CDR1 SGHNT, CDR2 YYREEE (reference sequence). The CDR3 has 13 residues. In DNA form, the CDR3 reads TGTGCCAGCAGCTTTAATGGAGGCTACGAGCAGTACTTC. It encodes CASSFNGGYEQYF.

This clone was recorded once. This chain connects TRBV7-8 to TRBJ1-4, with D perhaps TRBD1 (6 bases). CDR3 size: 16 residues. Germline V CDR1 and CDR2: SGHVS, FQNEAQ. The V gene lost 0 bases and the J gene lost 0 bases, with 8 bases spanning the gap. CDR3 nucleotides: TGTGCCAGCAGCTTAGCGGGGACAACAACTAATGAAAAACTGTTTTTT. Translated: CASSLAGTTTNEKLFF.

The chain uses TRBV6-1 and TRBJ1-5; D not certain. Germline loops: CDR1 MNHNS, CDR2 SASEGT. The CDR3 loop spans 17 amino acids. Trimming left V 2 bases short and J 2 bases short, with 16 bases between. CDR3 nucleotides: TGTGCCAGCAGTGAATATCTCGCCCCCGAAGGCAATCAGCCCCAGCATTTT. It specifies CASSEYLAPEGNQPQHF.

The chain couples TRBV30 to TRBJ2-5; a possible D gene is TRBD1 (6 bases). The germline gives CDR1 GTSNPN, CDR2 SVGIG (reference sequence). CDR3 length: 12 residues. V shed 3 bases and J shed 7 bases, with 12 bases lying between them. This chain's CDR3 is CAWSAGEVTQYF. The CDR3, as DNA: TGTGCCTGGAGCGCAGGGGAAGTGACCCAGTACTTC.

The chain carries TRBV19 and TRBJ2-6; D may be TRBD1 (6 bases). The CDR3 loop spans 16 amino acids. Germline V gene data show CDR1 as LNHDA and CDR2 as SQIVND (reference sequence). V was pared by 3 bases and J by 1 base, with 10 bases between. CDR3 amino acids: CASSITGLSGANVLTF. CDR3 nucleotide sequence: TGTGCCAGTAGTATTACAGGGTTATCTGGGGCCAACGTCCTGACTTTC.

This chain connects TRBV28 to TRBJ2-3; D may be TRBD2 (6 bases). Per the germline V gene, CDR1 is MDHEN and CDR2 is SYDVKM. Between the trimmed V and J ends, which lost 3 bases and 4 bases, there was a span of 17 bases. The CDR3 has 16 residues. CDR3 nucleotide sequence: TGTGCCAGCAGTTTGGACGCCGGGAGCAGGGCAGATACGCAGTATTTT. Its protein is CASSLDAGSRADTQYF.

This chain uses TRBV14 with TRBJ2-7; possibly TRBD1 for D (5 bases). This CDR3 comprises 14 residues. Trimming stripped 6 bases from V and 0 bases from J, with 12 bases between. The germline gives CDR1 SGHDN, CDR2 FVKESK. This CDR3 reads CASSKGQSSYEQYF. The CDR3 nucleotides read TGTGCCAGCAGTAAGGGGCAGAGCTCCTACGAGCAGTACTTC.

This clone occurred a few times. The J gene is TRBJ1-1, the V gene TRBV11-3, with D hard to call. The germline V gene encodes CDR1 SGHNT and CDR2 YENEEA. There are 12 residues in the CDR3. Trimming stripped 0 bases from V and 4 bases from J, with 3 bases between. The DNA for the CDR3 is TGTGCCAGCAGCTTAGACGTCACTGAAGCTTTCTTT. Translated: CASSLDVTEAFF.

This rearrangement joins TRBV4-3 to TRBJ2-5; D not resolved. Trimming took 0 bases from V and 0 from J, leaving 8 bases between them. Germline CDR1 reads LGHNA; CDR2 reads YSLEER. The CDR3 loop spans 15 amino acids. CDR3 in DNA: TGCGCCAGCAGCCAAGAGGTGGGGTACCAAGAGACCCAGTACTTC. Its translation is CASSQEVGYQETQYF.

This chain links TRBV27 with TRBJ2-1; D is undetermined. V lost 1 base and J lost 6, with 1 base in between. Germline loops: CDR1 MNHEY, CDR2 SMNVEV (reference sequence). CDR3 length: 11 residues. The CDR3 coding sequence is TGTGCCAGCAGTTTATTCAATGAGCAGTTCTTC. Its translation: CASSLFNEQFF.

This chain connects TRBV6-5 to TRBJ2-1; possible D gene TRBD1, 6 bases. This CDR3 region has 14 residues. Trimming took 6 bases from V and 9 from J, leaving 18 bases between them. The germline V gene encodes CDR1 MNHEY and CDR2 SVGAGI. The CDR3 DNA reads as TGTGCCAGCAGGGCGCCGGACAGAAGCTTTGAGCAGTTCTTC. This gives the protein CASRAPDRSFEQFF.

V gene TRBV11-2 combines with J gene TRBJ2-7; weak D call: TRBD1 (5 bases). CDR1 and CDR2 from the germline V gene are SGHAT and FQNNGV. Between the trimmed V and J ends, which lost 5 bases and 3 bases, there was a span of 14 bases. This CDR3 has 14 residues. The CDR3 nucleotides read TGTGCCAGCAGCCTAAGGGGAATCCGCTACGAGCAGTACTTC. Its protein product is CASSLRGIRYEQYF.

V and J are TRBV12-5 and TRBJ1-1, with no clear D. Looked up from germline, CDR1 is LGHNT and CDR2 is FRNRAP. The CDR3 loop spans 13 amino acids. Trimming removed 4 bases from V and 8 bases from J, with 14 bases in between. The CDR3 coding sequence is TGTGCTAGTGGTTCTAACCTGGACGGAGAAGCTTTCTTT. It encodes CASGSNLDGEAFF.

The chain employs TRBV19 and TRBJ1-3; D remains ambiguous. This CDR3 contains 12 residues. V was shortened by 7 bases and J by 4 bases, with 8 bases between the two germline ends. Germline assignment: CDR1 LNHDA and CDR2 SQIVND (reference sequence). This CDR3 reads CASNTPGNTIYF. CDR3 nucleotide sequence: TGTGCCAGTAACACCCCCGGAAACACCATATATTTT.

The V call is TRBV11-2, the J call TRBJ2-7; the match to TRBD1 covers 8 bases. Germline loops: CDR1 SGHAT, CDR2 FQNNGV. The CDR3 runs to 15 residues. Trimming cost V 3 bases and J 0 bases; bases outside gene matches: 4. Written as DNA, the CDR3 is TGTGCCAGCAGCTTCGACAGGGGAGGCTCCTACGAGCAGTACTTC. Its translation: CASSFDRGGSYEQYF.

The rearrangement links TRBV18 to TRBJ2-7, with 14 bases aligning to TRBD2. The V gene end was trimmed by 3 bases and the J gene end by 2 bases; junction bases not matched to a gene: 3. CDR3 length equals 16 residues. Germline assignment: CDR1 KGHSH and CDR2 LQKENI. For the CDR3, the DNA is TGTGCCAGCTCACCCGGGACTAGCGGGAGTCCCTACGAGCAGTACTTC. Its translation is CASSPGTSGSPYEQYF.

This chain connects TRBV5-6 to TRBJ2-7; D may be TRBD1 (5 bases). CDR1 SGHDT and CDR2 YYEEEE come from the germline V gene. V was shortened by 0 bases and J by 0 bases, with 7 bases between the two germline ends. The CDR3 loop spans 14 amino acids. The CDR3 here is CASSLGQGSYEQYF. The CDR3 DNA sequence: TGTGCCAGCAGCTTGGGGCAGGGCTCCTACGAGCAGTACTTC.

The CDR3 coding sequence is TGCGCCAGCAGCCCAATGACAGGGTTGAACACTGAAGCTTTCTTT. The encoded protein is CASSPMTGLNTEAFF. The rearrangement uses TRBV5-1 and TRBJ1-1; 7 nucleotides match TRBD1. This CDR3 region has 15 residues. CDR1 and CDR2 (germline): SGHRS, YFSETQ. The trim removed 4 bases at V and 0 bases at J, leaving 6 bases unmatched.

The chain joins TRBV18 to TRBJ1-1; D possibly corresponds to TRBD1 (5 bases). Germline CDR1 and CDR2: KGHSH and LQKENI. The CDR3 length is 15 residues. V gave up 3 bases and J gave up 8 bases, with 19 bases separating them. CDR3 region: CASSPTAERPTEAFF. The CDR3 DNA reads as TGTGCCAGCTCACCGACAGCGGAACGGCCCACAGAAGCTTTCTTT.

V gene TRBV6-1 combines with J gene TRBJ1-3; D is possibly TRBD1 (6 bases). The CDR3 contains 16 residues. The germline V gene has CDR1 MNHNS and CDR2 SASEGT. The V gene lost 3 bases and the J gene lost 3 bases, with 15 bases spanning the gap. CDR3: CASSDPDRSGGNTIYF. CDR3 nucleotide sequence: TGTGCCAGCAGTGACCCCGACAGGTCTGGTGGAAACACCATATATTTT.

In its sample, this clone was seen a few times. This chain uses TRBV6-6 with TRBJ1-4; D remains unclear. CDR1 and CDR2 from the germline V gene are MNHNY and SVGAGI (reference sequence). The V end lost 2 bases, the J end lost 5 bases, and 15 bases lay between the germline ends. The CDR3 runs to 16 residues. The CDR3 nucleotides read TGTGCCAGCAGTTACGTGGGCGATCGCCTCAATGAAAAACTGTTTTTT. It is translated as CASSYVGDRLNEKLFF.

The rearrangement joins TRBV5-1 to TRBJ1-2, with TRBD1 as a possible D gene (6 bases). The V gene's germline CDR1 is SGHRS and CDR2 YFSETQ. Trimming removed 4 bases at V and 6 bases at J, with 13 bases between. The CDR3 covers 13 residues. As DNA, the CDR3 is TGCGCCAGCAGCCAGGGGAGGGGTGATGGCTACACCTTC. It is translated as CASSQGRGDGYTF.

This clone was observed once. The CDR3 region has the DNA TGCGCCAGCAGCCCGAGTCAGGGCAGGGAGTACGAGCAGTACTTC. It translates to CASSPSQGREYEQYF. V is TRBV4-1 and J is TRBJ2-7; D may correspond to TRBD1 or TRBD2 (5 bases each). V lost 4 bases, J lost 4 bases, and 17 bases lay in between. There are 15 residues in the CDR3. Looked up from germline, CDR1 is MGHRA and CDR2 is YSYEKL.

On this clone: The same CDR3 also results from other DNA sequences found in this sample. V is TRBV4-1 and J is TRBJ1-4; 8 bases are shared with TRBD1. Per germline, CDR1 MGHRA and CDR2 YSYEKL. The CDR3 covers 14 residues. With 1 base clipped from V and 7 bases from J, the junction kept 2 bases outside the gene matches. The CDR3 region is CASSQGQGREKLFF. The CDR3, as DNA: TGCGCCAGCAGCCAAGGACAGGGGCGTGAAAAACTGTTTTTT.